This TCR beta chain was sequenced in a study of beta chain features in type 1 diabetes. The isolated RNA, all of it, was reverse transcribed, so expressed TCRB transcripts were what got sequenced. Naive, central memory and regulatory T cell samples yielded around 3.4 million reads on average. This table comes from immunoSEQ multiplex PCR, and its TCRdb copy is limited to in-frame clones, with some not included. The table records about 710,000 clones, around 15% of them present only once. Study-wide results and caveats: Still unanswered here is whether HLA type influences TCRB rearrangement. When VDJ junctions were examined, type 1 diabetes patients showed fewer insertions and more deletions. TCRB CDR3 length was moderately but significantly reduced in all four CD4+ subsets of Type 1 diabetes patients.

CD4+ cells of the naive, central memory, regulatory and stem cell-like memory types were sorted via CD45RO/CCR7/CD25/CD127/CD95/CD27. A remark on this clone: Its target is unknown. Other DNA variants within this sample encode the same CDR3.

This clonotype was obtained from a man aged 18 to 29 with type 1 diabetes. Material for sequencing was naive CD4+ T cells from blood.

CDR3 protein: CASSLVGPNQPQHF. In DNA form, the CDR3 reads TGTGCCAGCAGCTTAGTGGGTCCGAATCAGCCCCAGCATTTT. The V and J genes are TRBV7-9 and TRBJ1-5, with D uncertain. CDR3 length: 14 amino acids. The V end was cut by 1 base, the J end by 4 bases, with 8 bases between. Germline loops: CDR1 SEHNR, CDR2 FQNEAQ (reference sequence). Together with reference TRBV7-9 and TRBJ1-5, the CDR3 gives the full variable domain: DTGVSQNPRHKITKRGQNVTFRCDPISEHNRLYWYRQTLGQGPEFLTYFQNEAQLEKSRLLSDRFSAERPKGSFSTLEIQRTEQGDSAMYLCASSLVGPNQPQHFGDGTRLSIL.